The clone carrying this T cell receptor (beta chain) was counted between two and nine times. What it binds is unknown. The sample originates from a study of beta chain features in type 1 diabetes. Study-wide results and limits: More deletions and fewer insertions at VDJ junctions were found in patients with type 1 diabetes. Within each of all four CD4+ subsets, Type 1 diabetes patients had TCRB CDR3s that were moderately but significantly shorter. Sequencing from cDNA could over-represent high-TCR-expressing cells. In comparison with healthy donors, patients had naive, central memory and Treg TCRB repertoires that appeared more similar.

The CDR3 length is 11 residues. V lost 6 bases to trimming and J lost 6 bases, with 6 bases between them. Germline V lookup: CDR1 SNHLY, CDR2 FYNNEI. Sequencing targeted expressed TCRB transcripts, as all isolated RNA had been reverse transcribed. Sequencing used immunoSEQ multiplex PCR; TCRdb keeps in-frame clones, though not all of them. The sample lists some 350,000 clones, 8.5% to 10% occurring once. Purity exceeded 98% in all sorted populations. The sequenced sample was central memory CD4+ T cells from blood. The V and J genes are TRBV2 and TRBJ1-3; D is uncertain. The clonotype originates from a young man with type 1 diabetes. Here the CDR3 DNA reads TGTGCCAGCAGGCAAGCAAACACCATATATTTT. Its protein product is CASRQANTIYF.